A selection of T cell receptor beta chains follows, all from one sample in a study of T cells in Graves' hyperthyroidism and ophthalmopathy. A single record per CDR3 protein comes from TCRdb applying MiXCR to the multiplex PCR reads. Altogether hundreds of thousands of distinct CDR3 sequences are present, around 15% being singletons, with the ten largest covering roughly 10%. What was sequenced was blood. The receptors here all came from a woman between 18 and 29 years old with Graves' hyperthyroidism. The CDR3 runs from the conserved cysteine through the conserved F or W. D genes are given only for firm matches. Some rows mark clone size as missing; the rest say once, few, many or name a class of expanded clone.

clone size: -
V gene: TRBV10-1
D gene: -
J gene: TRBJ2-7
CDR3 protein: CATEPPGPTYEQYF
CDR3 DNA: TGCGCCACCGAACCACCGGGGCCTACCTACGAGCAGTACTTC

clone size: many
V gene: TRBV6-1
D gene: TRBD1
J gene: TRBJ1-4
CDR3 protein: CASSKNRGREKLFF
CDR3 DNA: TGTGCCAGCAGCAAGAACAGGGGTCGGGAAAAACTGTTTTTT

clone size: many
V gene: TRBV30
D gene: -
J gene: TRBJ2-7
CDR3 protein: CAWSVLQLSYEQYF
CDR3 DNA: TGTGCCTGGAGTGTACTGCAGCTATCCTACGAGCAGTACTTC

clone size: -
V gene: TRBV4-3
D gene: -
J gene: TRBJ1-2
CDR3 protein: CASSELYRDHYGYTF
CDR3 DNA: TGCGCCAGCAGTGAACTGTACAGGGATCACTATGGCTACACCTTC

clone size: -
V gene: TRBV11-2
D gene: -
J gene: TRBJ2-2
CDR3 protein: CASSSITGYTGELFF
CDR3 DNA: TGTGCCAGCAGCTCGATTACAGGGTACACCGGGGAGCTGTTTTTT

clone size: many
V gene: TRBV6-1
D gene: -
J gene: TRBJ1-2
CDR3 protein: CASTPTIPLGGNYGYTF
CDR3 DNA: TGTGCCAGCACTCCGACCATCCCCCTGGGGGGAAACTATGGCTACACCTTC

clone size: many
V gene: TRBV10-1
D gene: TRBD2
J gene: TRBJ2-5
CDR3 protein: CASSDRAGGKETQYF
CDR3 DNA: TGCGCCAGCAGTGACCGAGCGGGAGGGAAGGAGACCCAGTACTTC

clone size: -
V gene: TRBV4-3
D gene: -
J gene: TRBJ1-1
CDR3 protein: CASSQDGDLNTEAFF
CDR3 DNA: TGCGCCAGCAGCCAAGATGGAGACCTAAACACTGAAGCTTTCTTT

clone size: many
V gene: TRBV29-1
D gene: -
J gene: TRBJ2-7
CDR3 protein: CSVEQGVYEQYF
CDR3 DNA: TGCAGCGTTGAACAAGGGGTCTACGAGCAGTACTTC

clone size: many
V gene: TRBV5-1
D gene: -
J gene: TRBJ2-7
CDR3 protein: CASSFSGGRREQYF
CDR3 DNA: TGCGCCAGCAGCTTCTCAGGAGGGCGGCGGGAGCAGTACTTC

clone size: many
V gene: TRBV6-5
D gene: -
J gene: TRBJ2-1
CDR3 protein: CASSYPAIGSVNNEQFF
CDR3 DNA: TGTGCCAGCAGTTACCCGGCTATCGGGAGTGTAAACAATGAGCAGTTCTTC

clone size: -
V gene: TRBV6-2/TRBV6-3
D gene: TRBD2
J gene: TRBJ2-1
CDR3 protein: CAGKKGLAGDVEQFF
CDR3 DNA: TGTGCCGGTAAGAAAGGACTAGCGGGAGATGTTGAGCAGTTCTTC

clone size: many
V gene: TRBV28
D gene: -
J gene: TRBJ2-7
CDR3 protein: CASRGSGRSYEQYF
CDR3 DNA: TGTGCCAGCAGAGGATCCGGCCGCTCCTACGAGCAGTACTTC

clone size: few
V gene: TRBV3-1
D gene: -
J gene: TRBJ1-2
CDR3 protein: CASSQVGMGGYTF
CDR3 DNA: TGTGCCAGCAGCCAAGTGGGAATGGGCGGCTACACCTTC

clone size: many
V gene: TRBV2
D gene: -
J gene: TRBJ1-6
CDR3 protein: CASSEAGGVNSPLHF
CDR3 DNA: TGTGCCAGCAGTGAAGCGGGGGGGGTAAATTCACCCCTCCACTTT

clone size: many
V gene: TRBV7-9
D gene: -
J gene: TRBJ2-3
CDR3 protein: CASSFRPGVTDTQYF
CDR3 DNA: TGTGCCAGCAGCTTCCGGCCAGGGGTCACAGATACGCAGTATTTT

clone size: few
V gene: TRBV30
D gene: -
J gene: TRBJ1-1
CDR3 protein: CAWKNPLSYTEAFF
CDR3 DNA: TGTGCCTGGAAGAACCCTCTGTCCTACACTGAAGCTTTCTTT

clone size: many
V gene: TRBV7-3
D gene: TRBD2
J gene: TRBJ2-3
CDR3 protein: CASSATSGTLDTQYF
CDR3 DNA: TGTGCCAGCAGCGCCACTAGCGGGACCTTGGATACGCAGTATTTT

clone size: many
V gene: TRBV11-2
D gene: -
J gene: TRBJ2-3
CDR3 protein: CASSPVSDTQYF
CDR3 DNA: TGTGCCAGCAGCCCAGTGTCGGATACGCAGTATTTT

clone size: -
V gene: TRBV7-9
D gene: TRBD1
J gene: TRBJ1-1
CDR3 protein: CAGSVQGGRTEAFF
CDR3 DNA: TGTGCCGGCAGCGTACAGGGGGGGCGGACTGAAGCTTTCTTT

clone size: many
V gene: TRBV2
D gene: TRBD1
J gene: TRBJ1-5
CDR3 protein: CVSRDREGQPQHF
CDR3 DNA: TGTGTCAGCAGGGACAGGGAAGGTCAGCCCCAGCATTTT

clone size: many
V gene: TRBV20-1
D gene: -
J gene: TRBJ2-1
CDR3 protein: CSANWDFSSFNEQFF
CDR3 DNA: TGCAGTGCCAACTGGGACTTCTCCAGTTTCAATGAGCAGTTCTTC

clone size: few
V gene: TRBV19
D gene: TRBD1
J gene: TRBJ1-1
CDR3 protein: CGSGTGGKMGWNTEAFF
CDR3 DNA: TGTGGATCCGGGACAGGGGGCAAAATGGGATGGAACACTGAAGCTTTCTTT

clone size: many
V gene: TRBV3-1
D gene: TRBD1
J gene: TRBJ2-2
CDR3 protein: CASNHRGQGTGELFF
CDR3 DNA: TGTGCCAGCAATCATAGGGGACAGGGGACCGGGGAGCTGTTTTTT

clone size: many
V gene: TRBV28
D gene: -
J gene: TRBJ1-2
CDR3 protein: CASSLFTGRRGYTF
CDR3 DNA: TGTGCCAGCAGTTTATTTACAGGGCGGCGTGGCTACACCTTC

clone size: -
V gene: TRBV13
D gene: TRBD2
J gene: TRBJ2-1
CDR3 protein: CASIRTGRDEQFF
CDR3 DNA: TGTGCCAGCATCAGGACGGGGAGGGATGAGCAGTTCTTC

clone size: many
V gene: TRBV27
D gene: TRBD2
J gene: TRBJ2-3
CDR3 protein: CASSASSGAADTQYF
CDR3 DNA: TGTGCCAGCAGTGCTTCTAGCGGGGCCGCAGATACGCAGTATTTT

clone size: many
V gene: TRBV12-3/TRBV12-4
D gene: -
J gene: TRBJ2-7
CDR3 protein: CASSLAAWAEQYF
CDR3 DNA: TGTGCCAGCAGTTTAGCGGCCTGGGCCGAGCAGTACTTC

clone size: few
V gene: TRBV20-1
D gene: TRBD1
J gene: TRBJ1-6
CDR3 protein: CSAESHQEDSSGTGVSPLHF
CDR3 DNA: TGCAGTGCTGAGTCACACCAGGAGGATTCTTCCGGGACAGGGGTTTCACCCCTCCACTTT

clone size: -
V gene: TRBV7-7
D gene: TRBD2
J gene: TRBJ2-7
CDR3 protein: CASSLENPGVRTSGDSYEQYF
CDR3 DNA: TGTGCCAGCAGCTTAGAAAATCCAGGGGTCCGGACTAGCGGGGACTCCTACGAGCAGTACTTC

clone size: -
V gene: TRBV4-2
D gene: -
J gene: TRBJ2-1
CDR3 protein: CASSQDRTLPEGNEQFF
CDR3 DNA: TGTGCCAGCAGCCAAGATAGAACCCTTCCAGAGGGCAATGAGCAGTTCTTC

clone size: many
V gene: TRBV6-1
D gene: -
J gene: TRBJ1-1
CDR3 protein: CASSHDMNTEAFF
CDR3 DNA: TGTGCCAGCAGTCACGACATGAACACTGAAGCTTTCTTT

clone size: many
V gene: TRBV2
D gene: -
J gene: TRBJ1-5
CDR3 protein: CASSGQLSNQPQHF
CDR3 DNA: TGTGCCAGCAGTGGACAGCTTAGCAATCAGCCCCAGCATTTT

clone size: many
V gene: TRBV7-9
D gene: TRBD2
J gene: TRBJ2-1
CDR3 protein: CASTLSGSLGNEQFF
CDR3 DNA: TGTGCCAGCACCCTTAGCGGGAGTCTGGGGAATGAGCAGTTCTTC

clone size: few
V gene: TRBV20-1
D gene: TRBD2
J gene: TRBJ2-1
CDR3 protein: CSARDSSSGIYNEQFF
CDR3 DNA: TGCAGTGCTAGAGATTCATCTAGCGGGATCTACAATGAGCAGTTCTTC

clone size: -
V gene: TRBV28
D gene: TRBD1
J gene: TRBJ1-1
CDR3 protein: CASSLRQGVATEAFF
CDR3 DNA: TGTGCCAGCAGTCTTCGACAGGGCGTAGCTACTGAAGCTTTCTTT

clone size: many
V gene: TRBV6-2/TRBV6-3
D gene: TRBD2
J gene: TRBJ2-1
CDR3 protein: CASTPLRTSGRAPEQFF
CDR3 DNA: TGTGCCAGCACTCCACTACGGACTAGCGGGAGGGCCCCTGAGCAGTTCTTC

clone size: few
V gene: TRBV7-2
D gene: -
J gene: TRBJ2-3
CDR3 protein: CASSLELRPDTQYF
CDR3 DNA: TGTGCCAGCAGCTTAGAGTTAAGGCCAGATACGCAGTATTTT

clone size: many
V gene: TRBV7-9
D gene: -
J gene: TRBJ1-6
CDR3 protein: CASSQGWDNSPLHF
CDR3 DNA: TGTGCCAGCAGCCAGGGATGGGATAATTCACCCCTCCACTTT

clone size: -
V gene: TRBV6-2/TRBV6-3
D gene: -
J gene: TRBJ1-1
CDR3 protein: CASSYGLVNTEAFF
CDR3 DNA: TGTGCCAGCAGTTATGGTCTGGTGAACACTGAAGCTTTCTTT

clone size: many
V gene: TRBV20-1
D gene: -
J gene: TRBJ1-1
CDR3 protein: CSARTALLMNTEAFF
CDR3 DNA: TGCAGTGCTAGGACAGCCCTTTTAATGAACACTGAAGCTTTCTTT

clone size: -
V gene: TRBV6-1
D gene: -
J gene: TRBJ2-2
CDR3 protein: CASSASHVGELFF
CDR3 DNA: TGTGCCAGCAGTGCCTCCCACGTCGGGGAGCTGTTTTTT

clone size: -
V gene: TRBV12-5
D gene: TRBD1
J gene: TRBJ1-1
CDR3 protein: CASGPNRGGRTEAFF
CDR3 DNA: TGTGCTAGTGGTCCCAACAGGGGAGGTCGCACTGAAGCTTTCTTT

clone size: -
V gene: TRBV19
D gene: -
J gene: TRBJ1-6
CDR3 protein: CASSTYQLNSPLHF
CDR3 DNA: TGTGCCAGTAGCACCTACCAACTTAATTCACCCCTCCACTTT

clone size: few
V gene: TRBV6-1
D gene: TRBD1
J gene: TRBJ2-1
CDR3 protein: CASSDRGDRVVNEQFF
CDR3 DNA: TGTGCCAGCAGTGACCGCGGGGACAGGGTGGTTAATGAGCAGTTCTTC

clone size: many
V gene: TRBV3-1
D gene: TRBD1
J gene: TRBJ1-4
CDR3 protein: CASSPDRGEKLFF
CDR3 DNA: TGTGCCAGCAGCCCCGACAGGGGTGAAAAACTGTTTTTT

clone size: few
V gene: TRBV24-1
D gene: TRBD2
J gene: TRBJ2-3
CDR3 protein: CATSDPAGGTDTQYF
CDR3 DNA: TGTGCCACCAGTGACCCTGCGGGAGGCACAGATACGCAGTATTTT

clone size: -
V gene: TRBV5-6
D gene: -
J gene: TRBJ1-6
CDR3 protein: CASSWASSKGPLHF
CDR3 DNA: TGTGCCAGCAGCTGGGCCTCGTCGAAGGGACCCCTCCACTTT

clone size: many
V gene: TRBV13
D gene: TRBD1
J gene: TRBJ2-2
CDR3 protein: CASSDDADRGTGELFF
CDR3 DNA: TGTGCCAGCAGTGACGATGCTGACAGGGGCACCGGGGAGCTGTTTTTT

clone size: -
V gene: TRBV2
D gene: TRBD2
J gene: TRBJ2-1
CDR3 protein: CASSDPVASGSYNEQFF
CDR3 DNA: TGTGCCAGCAGTGACCCCGTAGCTAGCGGCTCCTACAATGAGCAGTTCTTC

clone size: many
V gene: TRBV11-1
D gene: -
J gene: TRBJ2-1
CDR3 protein: CASSFSRFNEQFF
CDR3 DNA: TGTGCCAGCAGCTTCTCACGCTTCAATGAGCAGTTCTTC

clone size: few
V gene: TRBV7-7
D gene: -
J gene: TRBJ2-3
CDR3 protein: CASSPTHGTDTQYF
CDR3 DNA: TGTGCTAGCAGCCCCACGCACGGCACAGATACGCAGTATTTT

clone size: few
V gene: TRBV19
D gene: TRBD2
J gene: TRBJ2-2
CDR3 protein: CASTHPPLAGGRNTGELFF
CDR3 DNA: TGTGCCAGTACCCATCCCCCACTAGCGGGAGGTCGCAACACCGGGGAGCTGTTTTTT

clone size: many
V gene: TRBV30
D gene: -
J gene: TRBJ2-3
CDR3 protein: CAWSVGNADTQYF
CDR3 DNA: TGTGCCTGGAGTGTCGGGAATGCAGATACGCAGTATTTT

clone size: few
V gene: TRBV9
D gene: -
J gene: TRBJ2-7
CDR3 protein: CASSVGTRGEQYF
CDR3 DNA: TGTGCCAGCAGCGTAGGGACCCGGGGCGAGCAGTACTTC

clone size: many
V gene: TRBV2
D gene: TRBD1
J gene: TRBJ2-7
CDR3 protein: CAVPGQGASEQYF
CDR3 DNA: TGTGCCGTTCCGGGACAGGGGGCGTCGGAGCAGTACTTC

clone size: many
V gene: TRBV20-1
D gene: -
J gene: TRBJ2-1
CDR3 protein: CSADGSYNEQFF
CDR3 DNA: TGCAGTGCTGACGGCTCCTACAATGAGCAGTTCTTC

clone size: -
V gene: TRBV6-5
D gene: -
J gene: TRBJ1-1
CDR3 protein: CASSYYRGDTEAFF
CDR3 DNA: TGTGCCAGCAGTTACTACCGGGGTGACACTGAAGCTTTCTTT

clone size: -
V gene: TRBV4-1
D gene: TRBD2
J gene: TRBJ2-1
CDR3 protein: CASSQGPPGLAGHDNEQFF
CDR3 DNA: TGCGCCAGCAGCCAGGGACCGCCGGGACTAGCGGGGCACGACAATGAGCAGTTCTTC

clone size: many
V gene: TRBV30
D gene: -
J gene: TRBJ1-5
CDR3 protein: CAWSVEAGRNQPQHF
CDR3 DNA: TGTGCCTGGAGTGTAGAGGCGGGGAGGAACCAGCCCCAGCATTTT